A single sample is the source of the 20 T cell receptor beta chains below, sequenced in a study of T and B cells in COVID-19 patients. TRB was amplified from about 240-490 ng of blood genomic DNA. Multiplex PCR with BIOMED2 TRB-A/B primer pools amplified TRB rearrangements. TCRdb reprocessed the multiplex PCR reads with MiXCR, giving one entry per CDR3 protein. The data hold some 14,000 distinct CDR3 sequences, with under 30% observed a single time. The sample was blood. These receptors all come from a human donor who had recovered from COVID-19.

This clonotype is classed as hyperexpanded. DNA for the CDR3: TGTGCCAGCAGTTTATCTCAGGGTTCCTACAATGAGCAGTTCTTC. Translated: CASSLSQGSYNEQFF. The rearrangement links TRBV27 to TRBJ2-1, with D tentatively TRBD1 (5 bases). Trimming removed 0 bases at V and 1 base at J, with 7 bases between. The CDR3 runs to 15 residues. Germline-derived CDR1 and CDR2 are MNHEY and SMNVEV (reference sequence).

As to this clonotype: The junction and the germline gene differ at one end; a read error may be behind it. The chain combines TRBV29-1 with TRBJ1-1; D is undetermined. The germline gives CDR1 SQVTM, CDR2 ANQGSEA. CDR3 size: 14 residues. CDR3 sequence reads: CSVILSGRQAEASF. The CDR3 coding sequence is TGCAGCGTCATTTTATCGGGCCGCCAGGCTGAAGCTTCCTTT.

In this sample, this clonotype is medium-sized (0.01 to 0.1%). V and J are TRBV7-6 and TRBJ2-2; D unresolved. CDR1 and CDR2 (germline): SGHVS, FNYEAQ. V was shortened by 1 base and J by 7 bases, with 4 bases between the two germline ends. This CDR3 contains 12 residues. The CDR3 region has the DNA TGTGCCAGCAGCTTAGGTGTCGGGGAGCTGTTTTTT. Amino acid sequence: CASSLGVGELFF.

By proportion, this clonotype is medium-sized. The chain has TRBV19 and TRBJ2-3; D might be TRBD2 (6 bases). Germline lookup yields CDR1 LNHDA and CDR2 SQIVND (reference sequence). Trimming removed 3 bases at V and 6 bases at J, with 10 bases between. The CDR3 sequence is 13 residues long. The CDR3 nucleotides read TGTGCCAGTAGTATCTCTAGCGTGGATACGCAGTATTTT. Translating it yields CASSISSVDTQYF.

A remark on this clonotype: This may be a read error, as it is one base from a much larger clone. V usage is TRBV6-5 and J usage is TRBJ2-7, with TRBD1 matching over 9 bases. Per the germline V gene, CDR1 is MNHEY and CDR2 is SVGAGI. This CDR3 is 16 amino acids long. J lost 7 bases, V lost 0 bases, and 10 bases had no gene match. The DNA for the CDR3 is TGTGCCAGCAGTTACTCCGGAGGACAGGGGTTTCATGAGCAGTACTTC. It translates to CASSYSGGQGFHEQYF.

This clonotype is medium-sized by share. The J gene is TRBJ2-1, the V gene TRBV6-5, with TRBD2 matching 13 bases. This CDR3 region has 19 residues. V gave up 2 bases and J gave up 7 bases; unmatched junction bases: 14. Germline CDR1 reads MNHEY; CDR2 reads SVGAGI. The CDR3 sequence: CASSYTKRTSGSGENEQFF. CDR3 nucleotide sequence: TGTGCCAGCAGTTACACTAAGCGGACTAGCGGGAGTGGGGAGAATGAGCAGTTCTTC.

V usage is TRBV27 and J usage is TRBJ2-3; a possible D gene is TRBD2 (5 bases). The V end was cut by 1 base, the J end by 6 bases, with 8 bases between. The germline gives CDR1 MNHEY, CDR2 SMNVEV (reference sequence). This CDR3 is 13 amino acids long. The CDR3 protein is CASSLWASDTQYF. Written as DNA, the CDR3 is TGTGCCAGCAGTTTATGGGCTAGCGATACGCAGTATTTT.

This clonotype was observed a few times. This rearrangement joins TRBV12-3 or TRBV12-4 to TRBJ1-5; the match to TRBD1 covers 10 bases. This CDR3 has 14 amino acids. The ends lost 6 bases at V and 6 bases at J; junction bases unmatched: 5. CDR3 sequence reads: CASSADRGVQPQHF. Written as DNA, the CDR3 is TGTGCCAGCAGCGCGGACAGGGGGGTTCAGCCCCAGCATTTT.

On this clonotype itself: Since a much larger clone is just one base distant, this may be a read error. The chain carries TRBV6-2 or TRBV6-3 and TRBJ2-1; TRBD1 matches at 7 bases. The germline gives CDR1 MNHEY, CDR2 SVGEGT. Losses at the gene ends were 2 bases for V and 10 bases for J; bases not matched to a gene: 5. The CDR3 covers 13 residues. CDR3: CASSYLGTAEQFF. CDR3 DNA: TGTGCCAGCAGTTACCTTGGGACAGCCGAGCAGTTCTTC.

This clonotype showed up many times. This chain connects TRBV6-5 to TRBJ1-1; 7 bases are shared with TRBD1. Germline assignment: CDR1 MNHEY and CDR2 SVGAGI. Losses at the gene ends were 6 bases for V and 4 bases for J; bases not matched to a gene: 14. The CDR3 extends over 16 amino acids. The CDR3 region is CASSRPSGQVTTEAFF. CDR3 nucleotides: TGTGCCAGCAGCCGTCCCTCCGGACAGGTGACCACTGAAGCTTTCTTT.

With regard to this clonotype: A much larger clone differs from this one at a single base, so this may be a read error. V is TRBV29-1 and J is TRBJ1-1; D remains ambiguous. Looked up from germline, CDR1 is SQVTM and CDR2 is ANQGSEA. The CDR3 has 13 amino acids. Trimming removed 3 bases at V and 1 base at J, with 9 bases between. The DNA of the CDR3 is TGCAGCGTTGACCTGACTGGGAACACTGAAGCTTTCTTT. Its protein product is CSVDLTGNTEAFF.

The sample holds a few counts of this clonotype. Here the CDR3 reads CASSIGGSRVEQYF. Written as DNA, the CDR3 is TGTGCCAGTAGTATCGGGGGGTCGAGGGTTGAGCAGTACTTC. V gene TRBV19 combines with J gene TRBJ2-7; 7 nucleotides align to TRBD2. The V gene end was trimmed by 3 bases and the J gene end by 7 bases; junction bases not matched to a gene: 9. This CDR3 is built from 14 residues. Germline CDR1 LNHDA, CDR2 SQIVND (reference sequence).

This clonotype is medium-sized within its sample. The genes are TRBV12-3 or TRBV12-4 and TRBJ2-7; no clear D. Trimming stripped 6 bases from V and 3 bases from J, with 9 bases between. The CDR3 consists of 12 residues. Here the CDR3 DNA reads TGTGCCAGCAGCCTTATGGGCTACGAGCAGTACTTC. It specifies CASSLMGYEQYF.

The gene calls are TRBV11-2 and TRBJ2-1; D not certain. Germline lookup yields CDR1 SGHAT and CDR2 FQNNGV. Trimming cost V 4 bases and J 10 bases, with 17 bases left between them. There are 14 residues in the CDR3. CDR3 DNA sequence: TGTGCCAGCAGCTCCCCTTCCGTTACGTGGGAGCAGTTCTTC. Translating gives CASSSPSVTWEQFF.

This rearrangement joins TRBV27 to TRBJ1-6; TRBD1 agrees at 9 bases. The CDR3 runs 15 residues. V was pared by 6 bases and J by 8 bases, with 8 bases of the junction left unmatched. The germline V gene has CDR1 MNHEY and CDR2 SMNVEV (reference sequence). For the CDR3, the DNA is TGTGCCAGCAGGATCCTGACAGGGGGGGATTCACCCCTCCACTTT. Translation gives CASRILTGGDSPLHF.

This clonotype was observed a handful of times. This rearrangement joins TRBV19 to TRBJ1-1; 10 bases line up with TRBD1. CDR1 is LNHDA and CDR2 is SQIVND in the germline V gene (reference sequence). V was pared by 1 base and J by 11 bases, with 7 bases of the junction left unmatched. The CDR3 is 14 residues long. CDR3 DNA sequence: TGTGCCAGTAGTATAGGCCGGGACAGGGGTAACGCTTTCTTT. Amino acids: CASSIGRDRGNAFF. Filled out from reference TRBV19 and TRBJ1-1, the complete variable domain reads DGGITQSPKYLFRKEGQNVTLSCEQNLNHDAMYWYRQDPGQGLRLIYYSQIVNDFQKGDIAEGYSVSREKKESFPLTVTSAQKNPTAFYLCASSIGRDRGNAFFGQGTRLTVV.

There are a few counts of this clonotype. The gene calls are TRBV9 and TRBJ2-2; D call uncertain. The CDR3 is 12 amino acids. Deletions cut 3 bases from V and 6 bases from J, with 6 bases between. Germline V CDR1 and CDR2: SGDLS, YYNGEE. In DNA, the CDR3 is TGTGCCAGCAGCGCCCGCGCCGGGGAGCTGTTTTTT. It translates to CASSARAGELFF. Together with reference TRBV9 and TRBJ2-2, the CDR3 gives the full variable domain: DSGVTQTPKHLITATGQRVTLRCSPRSGDLSVYWYQQSLDQGLQFLIQYYNGEERAKGNILERFSAQQFPDLHSELNLSSLELGDSALYFCASSARAGELFFGEGSRLTVL.

The J gene is TRBJ1-5, the V gene TRBV18, with TRBD1 as a possible D gene (5 bases). CDR3 size: 12 residues. Germline CDR1 reads KGHSH; CDR2 reads LQKENI. Trimming took 4 bases from V and 4 from J, leaving 5 bases between them. The CDR3, as DNA: TGTGCCAGCTCACAGGGGAATCAGCCCCAGCATTTT. Translation gives CASSQGNQPQHF.

A remark on this clonotype: This could be a read error, since a much larger clone is one nucleotide away. The chain uses TRBV6-5 and TRBJ2-3, with 11 bases identical to TRBD2. This CDR3 has 15 residues. J was trimmed by 2 bases and V by 6 bases; bases with no gene match: 4. Germline V lookup: CDR1 MNHEY, CDR2 SVGAGI. CDR3 protein: CASRSGLAVTDTQYF. CDR3 DNA: TGTGCCAGCAGATCGGGACTAGCGGTCACAGATACGCAGTATTTT.

This clonotype has ten or more counts. This chain links TRBV6-6 with TRBJ2-7, with D tentatively TRBD1 (6 bases). CDR3 length equals 12 residues. Trimming stripped 8 bases from V and 3 bases from J, with 11 bases between. Per the germline V gene, CDR1 is MNHNY and CDR2 is SVGAGI (reference sequence). The CDR3 DNA reads TGTGCCAGCTCCGGGACAATCTACGAGCAGTACTTC. This encodes CASSGTIYEQYF.